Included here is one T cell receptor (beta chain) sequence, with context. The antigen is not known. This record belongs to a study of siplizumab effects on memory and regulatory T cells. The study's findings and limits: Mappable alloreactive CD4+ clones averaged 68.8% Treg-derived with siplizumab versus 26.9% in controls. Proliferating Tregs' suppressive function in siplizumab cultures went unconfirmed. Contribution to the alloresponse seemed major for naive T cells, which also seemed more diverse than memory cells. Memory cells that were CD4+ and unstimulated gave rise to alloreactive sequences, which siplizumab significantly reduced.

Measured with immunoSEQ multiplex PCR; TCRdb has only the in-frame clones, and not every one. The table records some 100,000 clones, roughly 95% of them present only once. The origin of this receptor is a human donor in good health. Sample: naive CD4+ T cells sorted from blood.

The CDR3 spells CSVQNLPRGINEQFF. CDR3 nucleotides: TGCAGCGTTCAAAACCTGCCCCGGGGCATCAATGAGCAGTTCTTC. The gene calls are TRBV29-1 and TRBJ2-1; either TRBD1 or TRBD2 may fit D (5 bases each). The V gene lost 5 bases and the J gene lost 6 bases, with 20 bases spanning the gap. The CDR3 is made up of 15 amino acids. Germline CDR1 is SQVTM and CDR2 is ANQGSEA.